These T cell receptor beta chains were read from a single sample in a study of CXCR3-negative and CXCR3-positive naive CD8 T cells. TCRdb reanalyzed the 5' RACE reads, giving one entry per CDR3 protein sequence and no DNA. The table counts 90,000 to 150,000 distinct CDR3 sequences; approximately 0.4% lies in the top ten. The sample was naive CXCR3+ CD8+ T cells from blood. The receptors were gathered from a human donor in good health. Some clones in this sample may be carry-over from other donors' samples. Each CDR3 is given with its conserved first and last residue. The order of the fields is V gene, J gene, CDR3 protein.

TRBV7-9	TRBJ2-1	CASSLEGLAGYNEQFF
TRBV7-9	TRBJ1-4	CASRRGTGTNEKLFF
TRBV7-3	TRBJ2-3	CASSPGTGNTQYF
TRBV7-3	TRBJ2-3	CASSEAGSTDTQYF
TRBV6-5	TRBJ2-5	CASSLRGQREETQYF
TRBV5-5	TRBJ2-1	CASSLSGGGFNEQFF
TRBV3-1	TRBJ2-5	CASSQDSGGAKETQYF
TRBV29-1	TRBJ2-3	CSVVGGLAGAGADTQYF
TRBV5-5	TRBJ2-1	CASSWASGSYNEQFF
TRBV7-9	TRBJ2-1	CASRRQGGGHDEQFF
TRBV27	TRBJ2-1	CASSPPGRGFIDEQFF
TRBV5-1	TRBJ2-7	CASSVDRKEQYF
TRBV5-1	TRBJ2-3	CASSSGQGAADTQYF
TRBV7-9	TRBJ2-2	CASSPGLAGVTGELFF
TRBV28	TRBJ2-3	CASSLLAQAGGPEDTQYF
TRBV21-1	TRBJ2-7	CASSKRARDTWDEQYF